A single T cell receptor (beta chain) is shown here with its context. The V gene's germline CDR1 is MNHEY and CDR2 SMNVEV (reference sequence). V gave up 2 bases and J gave up 3 bases; unmatched junction bases: 8. The CDR3 covers 17 residues. The data belong to a study of blood T cell repertoires in COVID-19. Generated by immunoSEQ multiplex PCR, the TCRdb table keeps only in-frame clones and is missing some. The data contain 150,000 to 200,000 clones, over 75% of them singletons. This sequence originates from a man between 50 and 59 years old who had recovered from COVID-19. V and J are TRBV27 and TRBJ2-1; 9 bases match TRBD2. Sequenced sample: peripheral blood. In DNA, the CDR3 is TGTGCCAGCAGTTTAAAGGTGGCTAGCGGGAACTACAATGAGCAGTTCTTC. Its translation is CASSLKVASGNYNEQFF.